Listed here are 9 T cell receptor beta chains from one sample, sequenced in a study of cytomegalovirus exposure and HLA in healthy donors. Researchers ran the PCR with 60 Vbeta and 13 Jbeta primers. The table came from immunoSEQ multiplex PCR; TCRdb's copy has only in-frame clones and leaves some out. The table records 90,000 or so clones, over 55% of them present only once. The sequenced sample was PBMCs. Receptor source: a boy aged 5-17 years in good health and CMV-seropositive.

The chain has TRBV5-6 and TRBJ2-5, with D hard to call. The V and J ends lost 1 base and 5 bases respectively, with 12 bases between them. The CDR3 has 14 amino acids. CDR1 is SGHDT and CDR2 is YYEEEE in the germline V gene. CDR3 amino acids: CASSLMTRKETQYF. CDR3 DNA: TGTGCCAGCAGCTTGATGACGAGGAAGGAGACCCAGTACTTC.

The genes are TRBV2 and TRBJ1-1; D is possibly TRBD1 (5 bases). CDR1 SNHLY and CDR2 FYNNEI come from the germline V gene. V was trimmed by 4 bases and J by 4 bases, leaving 10 bases between them. CDR3 length: 13 residues. The CDR3 DNA reads TGTGCCAGCAGTGCATTTAGGGGCACTGAAGCTTTCTTT. This sequence encodes CASSAFRGTEAFF.

The chain recombines TRBV5-1 with TRBJ2-3; TRBD1 aligns across 8 bases. This CDR3 comprises 17 residues. The V segment lost 2 bases and the J segment 4 bases; nucleotides outside the gene matches: 12. Germline V CDR1 and CDR2: SGHRS, YFSETQ. CDR3 nucleotides: TGCGCCAGCAGCTTATCCAGGGGGCCCGAGGTACCAGATACGCAGTATTTT. It specifies CASSLSRGPEVPDTQYF.

V and J are TRBV5-6 and TRBJ1-3; unclear D gene. This CDR3 has 14 residues. V was cut by 0 bases and J by 9 bases, with 13 bases left in between. Germline-derived CDR1 and CDR2 are SGHDT and YYEEEE. The DNA of the CDR3 is TGTGCCAGCAGCTTGGGGCAGGACGGGAGCACCATATATTTT. Its protein is CASSLGQDGSTIYF.

About this clone: An end of the junction differs from the germline gene, which may be a read error. The chain joins TRBV30 to TRBJ1-6; tentative D call: TRBD1 (5 bases). Germline CDR1 and CDR2: GTSNPN and SVGIG (reference sequence). The length of the CDR3 is 12 residues. As DNA, the CDR3 is TGTGCCTGGGACAGAAATAATCCACCCCTCCACTTT. It encodes CAWDRNNPPLHF.

V gene TRBV7-8 combines with J gene TRBJ2-2, with D unresolved. V lost 3 bases to trimming and J lost 5 bases, with 10 bases between them. The CDR3 covers 14 residues. Germline V CDR1 and CDR2: SGHVS, FQNEAQ. The DNA for the CDR3 is TGTGCCAGCAGCTTGTCCTTGAGGACCGGGGAGCTGTTTTTT. Its protein product is CASSLSLRTGELFF.

V usage is TRBV7-8 and J usage is TRBJ2-2; 9 bases fit TRBD1. The junction had 5 bases not matched to a gene; V was cut back by 5 bases and J by 4 bases. The CDR3 consists of 15 residues. Germline values: CDR1 SGHVS, CDR2 FQNEAQ. The CDR3 DNA sequence: TGTGCCAGCAGCGCCAGGACAGGGGTCACCGGGGAGCTGTTTTTT. The encoded protein is CASSARTGVTGELFF.

The table lists this clone with a few counts. This chain joins TRBV25-1 and TRBJ2-5; 10 bases agree with TRBD2. Per the germline V gene, CDR1 is MGHDK and CDR2 is SYGVNS. CDR3 length: 17 residues. Losses at the gene ends were 3 bases for V and 1 base for J; bases not matched to a gene: 8. The CDR3 coding sequence is TGTGCCAGCAGTGAGAACAGCGGGAGGGGTTCCCAAGAGACCCAGTACTTC. Its protein is CASSENSGRGSQETQYF.

The chain is built from TRBV6-5 and TRBJ2-1; 12 positions match TRBD2. Germline CDR1 reads MNHEY; CDR2 reads SVGAGI. J lost 8 bases, V lost 6 bases, and 5 bases had no gene match. The CDR3 is 14 residues long. CDR3 in amino acids: CASRLAGGPYEQFF. CDR3 DNA sequence: TGTGCCAGCAGGCTAGCGGGAGGGCCCTATGAGCAGTTCTTC.